These T cell receptor beta chains were read from a single sample in a study of beta chain features in type 1 diabetes. The assay was immunoSEQ multiplex PCR, and TCRdb's table has in-frame clones only and misses some. The sample comprises 630,000 or so clones, about 14% of which are singletons, and less than 0.04% rests with the top ten. Sequencing used naive CD4+ T cells from blood. All receptors derive from a man younger than 30 with type 1 diabetes. The CDR3 runs from the conserved cysteine through the conserved F or W. Fields, in order: V gene, J gene, clone size, D gene, CDR3 protein, CDR3 DNA. A D gene is named only where the DNA matches it firmly. Rows may omit the clone size; those that give it use once, few, many or a size class.

v_call: TRBV28
j_call: TRBJ1-2
clone_size: NA
d_call: NA
cdr3_aa: CAIRARVFGGYTF
cdr3_nt: TGTGCCATTAGGGCCAGGGTGTTCGGTGGCTACACCTTC

v_call: TRBV4-1
j_call: TRBJ2-3
clone_size: NA
d_call: TRBD1
cdr3_aa: CASSRGQGRGGSSDTQYF
cdr3_nt: TGCGCCAGCAGCCGCGGACAGGGGCGCGGCGGGAGTTCAGATACGCAGTATTTT

v_call: TRBV29-1
j_call: TRBJ2-7
clone_size: few
d_call: NA
cdr3_aa: CSAQGYTYEQYF
cdr3_nt: TGCAGCGCTCAGGGTTACACCTACGAGCAGTACTTC

v_call: TRBV4-1
j_call: TRBJ1-5
clone_size: NA
d_call: TRBD1
cdr3_aa: CASSSSNRGQPQHF
cdr3_nt: TGCGCCAGCAGCAGTAGTAACAGGGGTCAGCCCCAGCATTTT

v_call: TRBV18
j_call: TRBJ1-6
clone_size: few
d_call: TRBD1
cdr3_aa: CASSPGQGMIINNSPLHF
cdr3_nt: TGTGCCAGCTCACCAGGACAGGGGATGATCATCAATAATTCACCCCTCCACTTT

v_call: TRBV28
j_call: TRBJ2-7
clone_size: few
d_call: NA
cdr3_aa: CASRGPGYSYEQYF
cdr3_nt: TGTGCCAGCAGGGGCCCCGGATACTCCTACGAGCAGTACTTC

v_call: TRBV4-3
j_call: TRBJ2-1
clone_size: NA
d_call: NA
cdr3_aa: CASSQELYNEQFF
cdr3_nt: TGCGCCAGCAGCCAAGAGCTTTACAATGAGCAGTTCTTC

v_call: TRBV28
j_call: TRBJ2-7
clone_size: few
d_call: NA
cdr3_aa: CASRSSYEQYF
cdr3_nt: TGTGCCAGCAGAAGTTCCTACGAGCAGTACTTC

v_call: TRBV10-3
j_call: TRBJ2-5
clone_size: NA
d_call: NA
cdr3_aa: CATSPPYQETQYF
cdr3_nt: TGTGCCACCAGTCCCCCGTACCAAGAGACCCAGTACTTC

v_call: TRBV5-1
j_call: TRBJ1-1
clone_size: few
d_call: NA
cdr3_aa: CASSPLMNTEAFF
cdr3_nt: TGCGCCAGCAGCCCCCTTATGAACACTGAAGCTTTCTTT

v_call: TRBV18
j_call: TRBJ2-7
clone_size: few
d_call: NA
cdr3_aa: CASSPRGGTYEQYF
cdr3_nt: TGTGCCAGCTCACCACGAGGGGGTACCTACGAGCAGTACTTC

v_call: TRBV7-2
j_call: TRBJ1-5
clone_size: few
d_call: TRBD1
cdr3_aa: CASSPRDSYNQPQHF
cdr3_nt: TGTGCCAGCAGCCCTCGGGACAGCTACAATCAGCCCCAGCATTTT

v_call: TRBV2
j_call: TRBJ1-1
clone_size: few
d_call: NA
cdr3_aa: CATTREGNTEAFF
cdr3_nt: TGTGCCACCACCAGGGAGGGGAACACTGAAGCTTTCTTT